A single sample is the source of the 14 T cell receptor beta chains below, sequenced in a study of CD8 T cells in Susac syndrome (dated by TCRdb to the late 2010s). To prepare the library, the immunoSEQ multiplex PCR assay was applied. RNA was extracted with the RNeasy kit and roughly 0.5 to 1 ug was reverse transcribed using random hexamers. Through fastp at Q25 and MiXCR, TCRdb rebuilt clones from the public reads, retaining in-frame beta chains. Every entry covers one CDR3 protein and lists the most common genes and DNA from its rows. The sample includes 90,000 to 150,000 distinct CDR3 sequences, with about 95% observed a single time. The ten largest clones represent roughly 0.092% of the sample. The source material was CD4+ T cells from PBMCs. All receptors come from a human donor in good health.

The rearrangement uses TRBV19 and TRBJ1-1; possibly TRBD1 for D (6 bases). The CDR3 has 14 amino acids. Looked up from germline, CDR1 is LNHDA and CDR2 is SQIVND (reference sequence). V was clipped by 6 bases and J by 10 bases, with 21 bases between them. This CDR3 reads CASRKGQLELSAFF. The CDR3 region has the DNA TGTGCCAGTAGAAAAGGACAGCTCGAACTATCAGCTTTCTTT.

The gene calls are TRBV28 and TRBJ2-2; D gene uncertain. Trimming took 5 bases from V and 5 from J, leaving 6 bases between them. The CDR3 runs to 12 residues. The germline gives CDR1 MDHEN, CDR2 SYDVKM. CDR3 nucleotide sequence: TGTGCCAGCAGTCCCCAAACCGGGGAGCTGTTTTTT. It translates to CASSPQTGELFF. Combining the CDR3 with reference TRBV28 and TRBJ2-2 gives the whole variable domain DVKVTQSSRYLVKRTGEKVFLECVQDMDHENMFWYRQDPGLGLRLIYFSYDVKMKEKGDIPEGYSVSREKKERFSLILESASTNQTSMYLCASSPQTGELFFGEGSRLTVL.

This chain links TRBV20-1 with TRBJ2-7, with D perhaps assigned TRBD1 or TRBD2 (6 bases each). This CDR3 is 18 amino acids long. Germline-derived CDR1 and CDR2 are DFQATT and SNEGSKA (reference sequence). Deletions cut 4 bases from V and 1 base from J, with 26 bases between. The CDR3 nucleotides read TGCAGTGCTAATTTAGTTTTGATCGGGGGCGTTGGGTCCTACGAGCAGTACTTC. It specifies CSANLVLIGGVGSYEQYF.

The V and J genes are TRBV4-1 and TRBJ2-1; 11 positions agree with TRBD1. J gave up 6 bases and V 0 bases, and 1 base lay outside the gene matches. The CDR3 has 15 residues. Germline CDR1 MGHRA, CDR2 YSYEKL. The CDR3, as DNA: TGCGCCAGCAGCCAAGAGGGACAGGGGGGCAATGAGCAGTTCTTC. This gives the protein CASSQEGQGGNEQFF.

The chain couples TRBV6-5 to TRBJ1-1; D is perhaps TRBD1 (6 bases). CDR1 is MNHEY, CDR2 SVGAGI, per germline. Trimming stripped 0 bases from V and 10 bases from J, with 15 bases between. The CDR3 consists of 14 residues. CDR3 sequence reads: CASSYSYRVVRAFF. CDR3 DNA sequence: TGTGCCAGCAGTTACTCGTACAGGGTCGTAAGAGCTTTCTTT.

The chain recombines TRBV4-1 with TRBJ1-1; no definite D call. Trimming cost V 3 bases and J 5 bases, with 19 bases left between them. The CDR3 sequence is 16 residues long. Germline CDR1 is MGHRA and CDR2 is YSYEKL. The CDR3: CASSHERVRVGTEAFF. The DNA of the CDR3 is TGCGCCAGCAGCCACGAACGGGTACGTGTCGGGACTGAAGCTTTCTTT.

This clonotype was observed a few times. The genes are TRBV6-6 and TRBJ2-7; D not certain. The CDR3 length is 11 residues. Trimming stripped 5 bases from V and 5 bases from J, with 7 bases between. Germline V gene data show CDR1 as MNHNY and CDR2 as SVGAGI (reference sequence). For the CDR3, the DNA is TGTGCCAGCAGTACCCAAGACGAGCAGTACTTC. It specifies CASSTQDEQYF.

J is TRBJ2-5 and V is TRBV20-1; D is undetermined. Trimming left V 0 bases short and J 9 bases short, with 23 bases between. The CDR3 is made up of 16 amino acids. Germline CDR1 DFQATT, CDR2 SNEGSKA (reference sequence). The CDR3 sequence is CSARDRRLGVGWSQYF. The CDR3 coding sequence is TGCAGTGCTAGAGACCGCAGGCTGGGCGTGGGCTGGTCCCAGTACTTC.

There are a few counts of this clonotype. This rearrangement joins TRBV5-1 to TRBJ2-6; 12 positions match TRBD2. Germline V CDR1 and CDR2: SGHRS, YFSETQ. The CDR3 contains 18 residues. Trimming took 3 bases from V and 1 from J; bases not matched to a gene: 5. The DNA for the CDR3 is TGCGCCAGCAGCTCGGGACTAGCGGGTGGATCTGGGGCCAACGTCCTGACTTTC. This translates into CASSSGLAGGSGANVLTF.

This clonotype showed up just once. The chain couples TRBV18 to TRBJ2-6; a possible D gene is TRBD1 (6 bases). CDR3 size: 17 residues. Trimming removed 3 bases at V and 1 base at J, with 13 bases between. Germline loops: CDR1 KGHSH, CDR2 LQKENI. CDR3 protein: CASSPPGQNSGANVLTF. CDR3 nucleotide sequence: TGTGCCAGCTCACCTCCGGGACAAAATTCTGGGGCCAACGTCCTGACTTTC.

This clonotype was seen only once. The chain carries TRBV6-2 or TRBV6-3 and TRBJ2-3; 11 positions agree with TRBD2. Unmatched junction bases numbered 13, after V lost 2 bases and J lost 0 bases. The CDR3 contains 20 residues. The germline V gene has CDR1 MNHEY and CDR2 SVGEGT. The CDR3 DNA is TGTGCCAGCAGTTACCCTGGACTAGCGGGCCGTATCTCTAGCACAGATACGCAGTATTTT. The encoded protein is CASSYPGLAGRISSTDTQYF.

This rearrangement joins TRBV5-1 to TRBJ2-5; no reliable D call. V dropped 4 bases and J dropped 10 bases, with 17 bases sitting between them. The CDR3 has 13 residues. Germline V gives CDR1 SGHRS, CDR2 YFSETQ. CDR3 coding DNA: TGCGCCAGCAGCGTGGACCGCTCTTATCTCCAGTACTTC. Amino acids: CASSVDRSYLQYF.

The chain recombines TRBV3-1 with TRBJ2-1, with TRBD2 identical over 7 bases. Germline V gene lookup returns CDR1 LGHDT and CDR2 YNNKEL (reference sequence). The trim removed 2 bases at V and 5 bases at J, leaving 12 bases unmatched. The CDR3 is 17 amino acids. CDR3 sequence reads: CASSQSSGGSFNNEQFF. The CDR3 region has the DNA TGTGCCAGCAGCCAAAGTTCCGGCGGGAGTTTTAACAATGAGCAGTTCTTC.

This sequence joins TRBV10-3 and TRBJ1-2, with a weak D call TRBD1 (6 bases). V lost 7 bases, J lost 4 bases, and 16 bases lay in between. The CDR3 contains 14 residues. Germline values: CDR1 ENHRY, CDR2 SYGVKD. The CDR3 loop reads CAITPGGGPYGYTF. In DNA, the CDR3 is TGTGCCATCACCCCTGGGGGGGGCCCCTATGGCTACACCTTC.